This is a list of T cell receptor beta chains from one sample in a study of immune evolution from preneoplasia to lung adenocarcinoma. The method was immunoSEQ multiplex PCR; TCRdb's version includes in-frame clones alone and lacks a portion of them. The sample has around 9,300 clones, more than 70% seen once. Sequences were obtained from FFPE lung adenocarcinoma in situ tissue. Receptors originate from a person aged 80 or over with lung adenocarcinoma. Each CDR3 is given without its conserved first and last residue. Fields, in order: V gene, J gene, CDR3 protein.

v_call: TRBV27; j_call: TRBJ2-3; cdr3_aa: ASSSGDHSTDTQY
v_call: TRBV14; j_call: TRBJ2-2; cdr3_aa: ASSQDRNSGYTGELF
v_call: TRBV18; j_call: TRBJ1-4; cdr3_aa: ASSPRTGRGEKLF
v_call: TRBV29-1; j_call: TRBJ2-1; cdr3_aa: SVPERVDEQF
v_call: TRBV14; j_call: TRBJ2-2; cdr3_aa: ASSPGTPNTGELF
v_call: TRBV23-1; j_call: TRBJ2-1; cdr3_aa: ASSQRAGMTSGEDNEQF
v_call: TRBV5-5; j_call: TRBJ1-3; cdr3_aa: ASSLDGQRSGNTIY
v_call: TRBV9; j_call: TRBJ2-5; cdr3_aa: ASSAGTSGQETQY
v_call: TRBV11-2; j_call: TRBJ1-4; cdr3_aa: ASSLDGQESEKLF
v_call: TRBV30; j_call: TRBJ1-1; cdr3_aa: AWSVRDRDNTEAF
v_call: TRBV6-6; j_call: TRBJ2-3; cdr3_aa: ASIKRGSGEADTQY
v_call: TRBV5-1; j_call: TRBJ1-2; cdr3_aa: ASSLAGGRSGYT
v_call: TRBV2; j_call: TRBJ1-5; cdr3_aa: ASGRDTSPSNQPQH
v_call: TRBV6-5; j_call: TRBJ1-1; cdr3_aa: ASSYSLGTEAF
v_call: TRBV4-1; j_call: TRBJ2-1; cdr3_aa: ASQDLRAGSYNEQF
v_call: TRBV5-1; j_call: TRBJ1-4; cdr3_aa: ASSLEGVRGEKLF
v_call: TRBV5-1; j_call: TRBJ2-1; cdr3_aa: ASSLGTGGYSYNEQF
v_call: TRBV4-2; j_call: TRBJ1-6; cdr3_aa: ASSQDKGNSPLH
v_call: TRBV30; j_call: TRBJ1-5; cdr3_aa: AWSRQGDQPQH
v_call: TRBV4-2; j_call: TRBJ1-1; cdr3_aa: ASSQDLQGLTEAF
v_call: TRBV2; j_call: TRBJ2-1; cdr3_aa: ASSASFGSEQF
v_call: TRBV5-5; j_call: TRBJ2-5; cdr3_aa: ASSLGQGRETQY
v_call: TRBV28; j_call: TRBJ1-4; cdr3_aa: ASSSGGQGDEKLF
v_call: TRBV28; j_call: TRBJ2-3; cdr3_aa: ASQPLAGGRTQY
v_call: TRBV2; j_call: TRBJ2-1; cdr3_aa: ASKGDDYNEQF
v_call: TRBV4-3; j_call: TRBJ2-6; cdr3_aa: ASSHGTGGFGANVLT
v_call: TRBV15; j_call: TRBJ2-7; cdr3_aa: ATSNRDRVDEQY
v_call: TRBV7-7; j_call: TRBJ2-1; cdr3_aa: ASSLGGGEQF
v_call: TRBV4-2; j_call: TRBJ2-1; cdr3_aa: ASSQEGVRDNEQF
v_call: TRBV19; j_call: TRBJ1-6; cdr3_aa: ASSWGQANSPLH
v_call: TRBV2; j_call: TRBJ2-5; cdr3_aa: ASSSERQETQY
v_call: TRBV7-7; j_call: TRBJ2-7; cdr3_aa: ASSPGGAHYEQY
v_call: TRBV6-5; j_call: TRBJ1-2; cdr3_aa: ASTGRGWNGYT
v_call: TRBV6-5; j_call: TRBJ1-2; cdr3_aa: ASSLLQGLGGYT
v_call: TRBV7-3; j_call: TRBJ2-6; cdr3_aa: ASSPPGGANVLT
v_call: TRBV4-3; j_call: TRBJ2-5; cdr3_aa: ASSSTGRETQY
v_call: TRBV19; j_call: TRBJ2-7; cdr3_aa: ASLRLGPDDEQY
v_call: TRBV15; j_call: TRBJ2-5; cdr3_aa: ATSRGREHETQY
v_call: TRBV18; j_call: TRBJ2-1; cdr3_aa: ASSPLLAGEGSYNEQF
v_call: TRBV19; j_call: TRBJ1-3; cdr3_aa: ASRLQGRSGNTIY
v_call: TRBV6-5; j_call: TRBJ2-3; cdr3_aa: ASSYARTSQGDTQY
v_call: TRBV30; j_call: TRBJ2-7; cdr3_aa: AWSPGFYEQY
v_call: TRBV9; j_call: TRBJ2-1; cdr3_aa: ASSGVNNEQF
v_call: TRBV18; j_call: TRBJ2-5; cdr3_aa: ASSQLDRQETQY
v_call: TRBV7-3; j_call: TRBJ2-5; cdr3_aa: ASSPTASGAQETQY
v_call: TRBV7-7; j_call: TRBJ1-4; cdr3_aa: ASSSVRATNEKLF
v_call: TRBV19; j_call: TRBJ2-4; cdr3_aa: ASSKGDRNIQY
v_call: TRBV27; j_call: TRBJ1-2; cdr3_aa: ASSSRQGSGYT
v_call: TRBV28; j_call: TRBJ1-4; cdr3_aa: ASTGYNEKLF
v_call: TRBV5-4; j_call: TRBJ2-5; cdr3_aa: ASSPLAGGRETQY
v_call: TRBV5-1; j_call: TRBJ2-5; cdr3_aa: ASSTEIGETQY
v_call: TRBV18; j_call: TRBJ2-4; cdr3_aa: ASSPGSAGNIQY
v_call: TRBV7-9; j_call: TRBJ2-7; cdr3_aa: ASSPAGAGERY